The present T cell receptor (beta chain) was sequenced within a study of regulatory T cells in long-lasting Graves disease. In building TCR beta libraries, iRepertoire HTBI primers were used together with Arm-PCR of CDR3 regions. Original methodology: Across samples, over 55 TRBV and around 14 TRBJ segments were found. MiXCR was run by TCRdb on the multiplex PCR reads, yielding one entry per CDR3 protein. The V and J calls come from TCRdb's annotation, not from the publication. The profile shows 450,000 or so distinct CDR3 sequences, less than 25% of them singletons. This clonotype was found many times. Antigen specificity is unknown. Time point here: persistent/refractory GD, antithyroid drugs over 5 years with positive TRAb. PBMCs were the source of the RNA used for TCR sequencing. EDTA tubes collected 7.5 to 9 milliliters of peripheral blood. Study-level points and caveats: Persistent disease showed a preference for TRBV28, TRBJ1-2 and TRBJ2-5. The study found lower TCR diversity in persistent Graves' patients than in newly diagnosed ones.

Germline CDR1 and CDR2: SGHAT and FQNNGV. The ends were cut back, 4 bases at V and 1 base at J, with 7 bases in the middle. CDR3 length: 13 amino acids. The receptor was derived from a female donor with Graves disease. The V call is TRBV11-2, the J call TRBJ2-5, with a tentative D call TRBD1 (6 bases). The material was peripheral blood mononuclear cells (PBMCs), obtained when the disease was refractory, from a patient treated with antithyroid drugs. The CDR3 coding sequence is TGTGCCAGCAGCTGGGACACCCAAGAGACCCAGTACTTC. It yields the protein CASSWDTQETQYF.